This T cell receptor beta chain was identified during a study of radiation and T cells in renal cell carcinoma. Trimming took 5 bases from V and 4 from J; bases not matched to a gene: 7. The length of the CDR3 is 15 residues. Per the germline V gene, CDR1 is MNHEY and CDR2 is SVGAGI. Stated time point: blood 2 weeks post-SBRT. Treatment given: 15 Gy SBRT to primary tumor, nephrectomy 4 weeks later. The sample holds one count of this clone. Only in-frame clones appear in the TCRdb table, and some are missing; sequencing was by immunoSEQ multiplex PCR. The sample gives about 150,000 clones, approximately 88% of which show up once; about an eighth is in the top ten.

The chain is built from TRBV6-5 and TRBJ1-1; 10 nucleotides align to TRBD1. Source: blood, taken from a patient whose treatment included radiotherapy and nephrectomy. The clonotype comes from a woman aged 50 to 60 with renal cell carcinoma. The CDR3 is CASSGDRGVGTEAFF. The CDR3 bases are TGTGCCAGCAGTGGGGACAGGGGAGTAGGCACTGAAGCTTTCTTT.